Listed here are 24 T cell receptor beta chains from one sample, sequenced in a study of cytomegalovirus exposure and HLA in healthy donors. Primers: 60 Vbeta forward and 13 Jbeta reverse. The table came from immunoSEQ multiplex PCR; TCRdb's copy has only in-frame clones and leaves some out. The data show about 130,000 clones, 60% to 80% seen once. Sequencing input: PBMCs. These TCRs come from a female donor in good health and CMV-seronegative.

The J gene is TRBJ2-2, the V gene TRBV10-3, with D maybe TRBD1 (5 bases). Germline lookup yields CDR1 ENHRY and CDR2 SYGVKD. The CDR3 loop spans 14 amino acids. Trimming removed 7 bases from V and 3 bases from J, with 12 bases in between. The CDR3 DNA follows: TGTGCCATCACCTGGGGCAGAGACACCGGGGAGCTGTTTTTT. The encoded protein is CAITWGRDTGELFF.

The chain joins TRBV7-2 to TRBJ1-1, with 8 nucleotides matching TRBD1. V lost 3 bases and J lost 3; bases outside the gene matches: 6. Germline CDR1 and CDR2: SGHTA and FQGNSA. This CDR3 has 15 amino acids. The CDR3 loop is CASSFDRGADTEAFF. DNA of the CDR3: TGTGCCAGCAGCTTCGACAGGGGTGCCGACACTGAAGCTTTCTTT.

V is TRBV7-9 and J is TRBJ2-7; no firm D call. The V end was cut by 3 bases, the J end by 5 bases, with 11 bases between. There are 13 residues in the CDR3. The germline gives CDR1 SEHNR, CDR2 FQNEAQ (reference sequence). The CDR3 DNA reads TGTGCCAGCAGCTTGATAACGCCAGACGAGCAGTACTTC. This encodes CASSLITPDEQYF.

This clone appeared once. The rearrangement uses TRBV18 and TRBJ1-2, with D possibly matching TRBD1 (5 bases). V was pared by 1 base and J by 4 bases, with 10 bases between. The CDR3 extends over 14 amino acids. CDR1 and CDR2 from the germline V gene are KGHSH and LQKENI. CDR3 sequence reads: CASSPQTALYGYTF. In nucleotides, the CDR3 is TGTGCCAGCTCACCACAGACAGCCCTCTATGGCTACACCTTC.

The table lists this clone with a few counts. In DNA form, the CDR3 reads TGCAGCGTTAAGGAGAGCACAGATACGCAGTATTTT. It encodes CSVKESTDTQYF. The chain couples TRBV29-1 to TRBJ2-3; no reliable D call. V lost 5 bases and J 0 bases, leaving 6 bases between the germline ends. CDR1 and CDR2 from the germline V gene are SQVTM and ANQGSEA. CDR3 length: 12 residues.

This clone was recorded only once. CDR3 loop: CASSAGTRNLEQYF. Written as DNA, the CDR3 is TGTGCCAGCAGCGCCGGGACTAGGAACCTCGAGCAGTACTTC. The genes are TRBV27 and TRBJ2-5; 8 bases align to TRBD2. The end of the DNA aligns better with TRBJ2-7, so the J call may be wrong. Per germline, CDR1 MNHEY and CDR2 SMNVEV (reference sequence). The CDR3 totals 14 residues.

The table lists this clone with a count of one. The V and J genes are TRBV19 and TRBJ2-7; 7 bases are a match to TRBD1. With V trimmed by 6 bases and J by 5 bases, 7 bases remained unmatched. The CDR3 runs 13 residues. Germline V lookup: CDR1 LNHDA, CDR2 SQIVND (reference sequence). CDR3 amino acids: CASSVRGLHEQYF. Written as DNA, the CDR3 is TGTGCCAGTAGCGTAAGGGGGCTCCACGAGCAGTACTTC.

Here the CDR3 DNA reads TGTGCCAGCAGCTTGGCCGTCACAGGGGCGGTGCCCGAGACCCAGTACTTC. It codes for CASSLAVTGAVPETQYF. The chain uses TRBV5-6 and TRBJ2-5; 7 nucleotides agree with TRBD1. V trimming: 0 bases; J trimming: 5 bases; junction bases outside the gene matches: 13. Germline V lookup: CDR1 SGHDT, CDR2 YYEEEE. This CDR3 contains 17 residues.

Notes on this clone: As the CDR3 is not closed by the conserved phenylalanine or tryptophan, this likely results from a read error. V is TRBV27 and J is TRBJ2-2; TRBD2 might be the D (5 bases). Looked up from germline, CDR1 is MNHEY and CDR2 is SMNVEV (reference sequence). This CDR3 is built from 14 residues. Trimming took 8 bases from V and 8 from J, leaving 18 bases between them. In nucleotides, the CDR3 is TGTGCCAGCTCCCGGGGTTTCCTCGGAGGGGAGCTGTTTCTT. Protein: CASSRGFLGGELFL.

The chain recombines TRBV7-2 with TRBJ1-5, with TRBD1 identical over 7 bases. Germline trimming cut 5 bases from V and 4 bases from J; bases unmatched to any gene: 5. Germline V gives CDR1 SGHTA, CDR2 FQGNSA. The CDR3 loop spans 14 amino acids. CDR3 in amino acids: CASSAAGGNQPQHF. CDR3 bases: TGTGCCAGCAGCGCTGCAGGGGGAAATCAGCCCCAGCATTTT.

J is TRBJ2-5 and V is TRBV5-1; 9 nucleotides agree with TRBD2. Trimming took 0 bases from V and 10 from J; bases not matched to a gene: 13. CDR3 length: 16 residues. Per germline, CDR1 SGHRS and CDR2 YFSETQ. In nucleotides, the CDR3 is TGCGCCAGCAGCTTGGGCCACCCGGGACTAGCCGCGGTCCAGTACTTC. Translating gives CASSLGHPGLAAVQYF.

J is TRBJ2-7 and V is TRBV27, with D possibly being TRBD2 (6 bases). Germline CDR1 MNHEY, CDR2 SMNVEV (reference sequence). CDR3 length: 13 amino acids. Trimming removed 2 bases from V and 6 bases from J, with 11 bases in between. As DNA, the CDR3 is TGTGCCAGCAGTTTACGGCGGGGCCTCGAGCAGTACTTC. Its protein product is CASSLRRGLEQYF.

The chain is built from TRBV7-2 and TRBJ2-1; 13 positions match TRBD2. The V gene's germline CDR1 is SGHTA and CDR2 FQGNSA. The J segment lost 6 bases and the V segment lost 5 bases, leaving 7 bases of the junction unmatched. CDR3 size: 16 residues. CDR3 nucleotide sequence: TGTGCCAGCAGCCCGAGGACTAGCGGGAGTCTCAATGAGCAGTTCTTC. It specifies CASSPRTSGSLNEQFF.

This clone has just a few counts. J is TRBJ2-3 and V is TRBV10-3; D is ambiguous. CDR3 length: 16 amino acids. The ends were cut back, 0 bases at V and 0 bases at J, with 10 bases in the middle. CDR1 and CDR2 from the germline V gene are ENHRY and SYGVKD. The CDR3 region is CAISESVSVSTDTQYF. CDR3 coding DNA: TGTGCCATCAGTGAGTCCGTAAGCGTTAGCACAGATACGCAGTATTTT.

This chain joins TRBV11-2 and TRBJ2-2; TRBD2 might be the D (6 bases). Per the germline V gene, CDR1 is SGHAT and CDR2 is FQNNGV. V was pared by 5 bases and J by 0 bases, with 7 bases between. The CDR3 is 14 amino acids. The DNA for the CDR3 is TGTGCCAGCAGCGCGGGACCGAACACCGGGGAGCTGTTTTTT. It codes for CASSAGPNTGELFF.

The V and J genes are TRBV2 and TRBJ2-3; possible D gene TRBD2, 5 bases. V was cut by 2 bases and J by 0 bases, with 12 bases left in between. The CDR3 has 16 residues. Germline CDR1 is SNHLY and CDR2 is FYNNEI. CDR3 residues: CASSEIGLASTDTQYF. CDR3 nucleotides: TGTGCCAGCAGTGAAATCGGACTGGCTAGCACAGATACGCAGTATTTT.

This chain uses TRBV28 with TRBJ1-5; 7 nucleotides agree with TRBD1. The length of the CDR3 is 17 residues. Germline V gene lookup returns CDR1 MDHEN and CDR2 SYDVKM. V trimming: 7 bases; J trimming: 2 bases; junction bases outside the gene matches: 14. As DNA, the CDR3 is TGTGCCAGCACCATAACCCCTCAGGGGGAGGGCAATCAGCCCCAGCATTTT. Translating gives CASTITPQGEGNQPQHF.

The table lists this clone with a few counts. This chain joins TRBV28 and TRBJ2-7, with 8 bases lining up with TRBD2. This CDR3 has 16 residues. Losses at the gene ends were 2 bases for V and 4 bases for J; bases not matched to a gene: 10. The germline gives CDR1 MDHEN, CDR2 SYDVKM. The chain's CDR3 is CASSLGGARGVYEQYF. In DNA form, the CDR3 reads TGTGCCAGCAGTTTAGGGGGGGCGCGGGGGGTTTACGAGCAGTACTTC. The full variable domain, in which reference TRBV28 and TRBJ2-7 provide the parts outside the CDR3, is DVKVTQSSRYLVKRTGEKVFLECVQDMDHENMFWYRQDPGLGLRLIYFSYDVKMKEKGDIPEGYSVSREKKERFSLILESASTNQTSMYLCASSLGGARGVYEQYFGPGTRLTVT.

The chain is built from TRBV4-2 and TRBJ2-3, with 13 positions matching TRBD2. The germline gives CDR1 LGHNA, CDR2 YNFKEQ. This CDR3 has 16 amino acids. The junction had 15 bases not matched to a gene; V was cut back by 4 bases and J by 14 bases. For the CDR3, the DNA is TGTGCCAGCAGCCTCCCTAAGGGAGGACTAGCGGGAGTGGGGTATTTT. It encodes CASSLPKGGLAGVGYF.

This chain joins TRBV28 and TRBJ1-1, with 9 bases fitting TRBD1. The CDR3 extends over 13 amino acids. With V trimmed by 6 bases and J by 1 base, 0 bases remained unmatched. From germline, CDR1 is MDHEN and CDR2 SYDVKM. CDR3 coding DNA: TGTGCCAGCAGGGGACAGGGGAACACTGAAGCTTTCTTT. Protein sequence: CASRGQGNTEAFF.

The chain has TRBV7-8 and TRBJ1-2; 10 bases match TRBD1. Unmatched junction bases numbered 6, after V lost 5 bases and J lost 3 bases. Germline V gene lookup returns CDR1 SGHVS and CDR2 FQNEAQ. The CDR3 extends over 15 amino acids. The CDR3 here is CASSPMTGGHYGYTF. The CDR3 nucleotides are TGTGCCAGCAGCCCAATGACAGGGGGCCACTATGGCTACACCTTC.

This chain joins TRBV5-6 and TRBJ1-1; D is unclear. Per the germline V gene, CDR1 is SGHDT and CDR2 is YYEEEE. The CDR3 totals 13 residues. Trimming took off 1 base at V and 4 bases at J, with 8 bases between the two ends. The chain's CDR3 is CASSLNRGTEAFF. Written as DNA, the CDR3 is TGTGCCAGCAGCTTGAACCGAGGCACTGAAGCTTTCTTT.

The V call is TRBV4-3, the J call TRBJ2-5; TRBD1 agrees at 7 bases. The CDR3 length is 17 residues. Germline V gene sequence: CDR1 LGHNA, CDR2 YSLEER. The J segment lost 3 bases and the V segment lost 1 base, leaving 11 bases of the junction unmatched. This chain's CDR3 is CASSQGVPGTAKETQYF. The CDR3 DNA reads TGCGCCAGCAGCCAAGGCGTTCCCGGGACAGCTAAAGAGACCCAGTACTTC.

This clone showed up just once. The chain has TRBV2 and TRBJ1-1, with D possibly matching TRBD1 (5 bases). Germline CDR1 and CDR2: SNHLY and FYNNEI. This CDR3 has 13 residues. Trimming shortened V by 1 base and J by 7 bases, and 10 bases separated the two germline ends. Here the CDR3 reads CASSEELQGEAFF. Here the CDR3 DNA reads TGTGCCAGCAGTGAAGAGCTGCAGGGTGAAGCTTTCTTT.